This T cell receptor (beta chain) is drawn from a study of regulatory T cells in long-lasting Graves disease. This clonotype has just a few counts. TCR beta libraries were built with iRepertoire HTBI primers and Arm-PCR of CDR3 regions. TCRdb independently ran MiXCR on the multiplex PCR reads; one entry per CDR3 protein. The sample lists about 430,000 distinct CDR3 sequences, 21% occurring once. Germline loops: CDR1 PRHDT, CDR2 FYEKMQ (reference sequence). CDR3 length equals 15 residues. With 1 base removed from V and 1 base from J, the gap between germline ends came to 10 bases. As for time point: persistent/refractory GD, antithyroid drugs over 5 years with positive TRAb. RNA extracted from PBMCs served as the sequencing template. Criteria from the American Thyroid Association guidelines were applied to diagnose Graves' disease. Patients hailed from an endocrinology department in Xi'an, China.

The sequenced sample was peripheral blood mononuclear cells (PBMCs), obtained when the disease was refractory, from a patient treated with antithyroid drugs. The V and J genes are TRBV13 and TRBJ2-5; TRBD2 might be the D (6 bases). This clonotype originated in a female donor with Graves disease. The CDR3 DNA sequence: TGTGCCAGCAGCTTAGATCGGGGGACCCAAGAGACCCAGTACTTC. It specifies CASSLDRGTQETQYF.